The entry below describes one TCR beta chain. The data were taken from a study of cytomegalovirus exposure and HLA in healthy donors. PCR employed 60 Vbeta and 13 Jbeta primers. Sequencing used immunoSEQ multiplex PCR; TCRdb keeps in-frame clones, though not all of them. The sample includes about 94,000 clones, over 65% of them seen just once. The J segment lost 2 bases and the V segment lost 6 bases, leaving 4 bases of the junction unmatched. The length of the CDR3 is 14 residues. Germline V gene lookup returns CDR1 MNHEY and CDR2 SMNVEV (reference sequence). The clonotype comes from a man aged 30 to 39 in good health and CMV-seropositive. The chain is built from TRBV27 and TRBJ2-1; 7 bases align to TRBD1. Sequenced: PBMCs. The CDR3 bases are TGTGCCAGCAGGGGAACAGGGGCCTACAATGAGCAGTTCTTC. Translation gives CASRGTGAYNEQFF.